This T cell receptor beta chain originates from a study of blood T cell repertoires in COVID-19. Study-wide background: The samples span acute and convalescent COVID-19 from the United States, Italy and Spain.

Original processing notes: Cell counts per sample came from amplifying reference gene primers. Data came from immunoSEQ multiplex PCR; TCRdb stores just in-frame clones and leaves some out. V, J and clone size are taken as reported in that table, and D and trimming were inferred from the DNA itself. The sample includes 200,000 or so clones, 75% to 85% seen only once; the top ten take 6.5% to 9%. The study assigned cohorts using participant-reported clinical history. The CDR3 loop spans 14 amino acids. Per germline, CDR1 LGHNA and CDR2 YNFKEQ. V was clipped by 1 base and J by 5 bases, with 11 bases between them.

Source material: PBMCs or T cells enriched from blood (not recorded which). This receptor was taken from a woman aged 40 to 50 with acute COVID-19. This chain uses TRBV4-2 with TRBJ1-1, with D possibly being TRBD1 (6 bases). CDR3 DNA: TGTGCCAGCAGCCAAGCGACAGGACAGACTGAAGCTTTCTTT. The encoded protein is CASSQATGQTEAFF.